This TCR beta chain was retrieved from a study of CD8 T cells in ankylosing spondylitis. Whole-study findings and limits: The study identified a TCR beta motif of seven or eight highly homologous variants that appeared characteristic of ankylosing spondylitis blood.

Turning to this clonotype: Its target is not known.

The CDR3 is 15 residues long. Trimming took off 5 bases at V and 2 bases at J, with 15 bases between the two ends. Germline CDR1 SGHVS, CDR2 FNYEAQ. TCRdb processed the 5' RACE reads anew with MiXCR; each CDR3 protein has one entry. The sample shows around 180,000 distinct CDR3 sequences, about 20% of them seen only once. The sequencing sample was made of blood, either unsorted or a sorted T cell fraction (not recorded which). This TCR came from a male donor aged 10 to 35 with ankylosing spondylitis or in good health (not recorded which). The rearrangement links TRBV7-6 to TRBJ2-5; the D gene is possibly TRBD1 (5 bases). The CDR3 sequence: CASSQISGFQETQYF. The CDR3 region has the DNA TGTGCCAGCAGCCAAATTTCAGGGTTTCAAGAGACCCAGTACTTC.